Listed below are T cell receptor beta chains from one sample, sequenced in a study of OX40 agonist ivuxolimab in advanced cancers. The method was immunoSEQ multiplex PCR; TCRdb's version includes in-frame clones alone and lacks a portion of them. This repertoire shows about 53,000 clones, approximately 75% found once; its top ten account for less than 2.5%. Here the sequenced sample was CD4+ or CD8+ T cells sorted from blood, taken in a trial of the OX40 agonist ivuxolimab. The receptors derive from an adult with an advanced solid tumor such as melanoma, head and neck, liver or kidney cancer. Both conserved end residues are part of each CDR3. The order of the fields is V gene, J gene, CDR3 length, D gene, clone size, CDR3 DNA, CDR3 protein. D genes are given only for firm matches. Clone sizes are given selectively: once, few, many, or a class where the clone is expanded.

TRBV7-9	TRBJ1-1	16	TRBD1	NA	TGTGCCAGCAGCTTACCCCCTAGGACAGGGGGCACTGAAGCTTTCTTT	CASSLPPRTGGTEAFF
TRBV7-2	TRBJ2-7	15	TRBD1	NA	TGTGCCAGCAGCTTACGGGACAGAACATCCTACGAGCAGTACTTC	CASSLRDRTSYEQYF
TRBV19	TRBJ2-2	16	NA	NA	TGTGCCAGTAGAGTATCCGGGTCCGTGAACACCGGGGAGCTGTTTTTT	CASRVSGSVNTGELFF
TRBV7-6	TRBJ2-7	15	NA	NA	TGTGCCAGCAGTCCGGGGGTCACCCGAAACTACGAGCAGTACTTC	CASSPGVTRNYEQYF
TRBV29-1	TRBJ2-2	13	TRBD1	NA	TGCAGCGCCGGAGACAGGGTCACCGGGGAGCTGTTTTTT	CSAGDRVTGELFF
TRBV11-2	TRBJ2-1	15	NA	NA	TGTGCCAGCAGTTGGGGGGTGGCAGGGAACAATGAGCAGTTCTTC	CASSWGVAGNNEQFF
TRBV28	TRBJ2-1	12	NA	NA	TGTGCCTCGGGGTCTTCCGGGACCCTGCAGTTCTTC	CASGSSGTLQFF
TRBV27	TRBJ1-3	16	TRBD1	NA	TGTGCCAGCAGTTTAACTGGACAGGGTACCGGAAACACCATATATTTT	CASSLTGQGTGNTIYF
TRBV29-1	TRBJ2-7	13	NA	NA	TGCAGCGTTGAACCAACCCAGGGGACCGAGCAGTACTTC	CSVEPTQGTEQYF
TRBV2	TRBJ1-2	14	TRBD1	NA	TGTGCCAGCAGTGAATTGGACAGGGGGTATGGCTACACCTTC	CASSELDRGYGYTF
TRBV6-5	TRBJ2-7	12	TRBD1	NA	TGTGCAGTAGGCAGGGGGCTGGACGAGCAGTACTTC	CAVGRGLDEQYF
TRBV5-1	TRBJ1-6	14	TRBD1	NA	TGCGCCAGCAGCGGGACAGGGTTTGGTGGACCCCTCCACTTT	CASSGTGFGGPLHF
TRBV6-1	TRBJ1-5	17	NA	NA	TGTGCCAGCAGTGAACTTGGGGCAGGCTCCATCAATCAGCCCCAGCATTTT	CASSELGAGSINQPQHF
TRBV29-1	TRBJ2-7	13	TRBD1	NA	TGCAGCGCCCCCGGACAGGGGGCGAGCGAGCAGTACTTC	CSAPGQGASEQYF
TRBV6-5	TRBJ2-1	15	NA	NA	TGTGCCAGCAGTAAGGAGACCTCCTCCTACAATGAGCAGTTCTTC	CASSKETSSYNEQFF
TRBV21-1	TRBJ1-2	15	NA	NA	TGTGCCAGCAGCAAAGCGCGGAGTCAGTTCTATGGCTACACCTTC	CASSKARSQFYGYTF
TRBV6-1	TRBJ2-7	11	NA	NA	TGTGCCAGCAGTGAACAGGCGAACCCGTACTTC	CASSEQANPYF
TRBV10-3	TRBJ1-1	13	NA	NA	TGTGCCATCAGGGTCGGTGAGAACACTGAAGCTTTCTTT	CAIRVGENTEAFF
TRBV7-9	TRBJ1-4	18	TRBD1	NA	TGTGCCAGCAGCCGCTCCGGACAGGTCGGGGGGATGAATGAAAAACTGTTTTTT	CASSRSGQVGGMNEKLFF
TRBV19	TRBJ1-2	13	TRBD1	NA	TGTGCCAGCCGCACACAGGGGCACTATGGCTACACCTTC	CASRTQGHYGYTF
TRBV4-3	TRBJ1-5	16	NA	NA	TGCGCCAGCAGCCAAGTATGGACCTATAGCAATCAGCCCCAGCATTTT	CASSQVWTYSNQPQHF
TRBV7-3	TRBJ1-2	14	NA	NA	TGTGCCAGCAGCTTGAGGACAGTAGGCGGTGGCTACACCTTC	CASSLRTVGGGYTF
TRBV6-5	TRBJ2-7	14	NA	NA	TGTGCCAGCAGTTATCGGGACAAAGCCTACGAGCAGTACTTC	CASSYRDKAYEQYF
TRBV21-1	TRBJ2-7	16	NA	NA	TGTGCCAGCAGTGAAAGATTAGCTACACTGTTAGACGAGCAGTACTTC	CASSERLATLLDEQYF
TRBV7-6	TRBJ2-1	16	TRBD2	NA	TGTGCCAGCAGCTTCGGGCGACTAGCGCATAACAATGAGCAGTTCTTC	CASSFGRLAHNNEQFF
TRBV7-8	TRBJ1-1	15	TRBD1	NA	TGTGCCAGCAGCTCCCAGCGTGCGACAGGGGGCGAAGCTTTCTTT	CASSSQRATGGEAFF
TRBV4-1	TRBJ1-5	17	NA	NA	TGCGCCAGCAGCCAAGATGTTTCGGGGAGGGCCAATCAGCCCCAGCATTTT	CASSQDVSGRANQPQHF
TRBV6-1	TRBJ1-6	15	NA	NA	TGTGCCAGCAGCCACAGGGATAGTGGCCATTCACCCCTCCACTTT	CASSHRDSGHSPLHF
TRBV6-5	TRBJ2-1	15	TRBD2	NA	TGTGCCAGCACCGTGGGACTAGCGGGAATTAATGAGCAGTTCTTC	CASTVGLAGINEQFF
TRBV27	TRBJ1-3	18	NA	NA	TGTGCCAGCAGTTTATCCTCCCCCCGGTGGTCCTCTGGAAACACCATATATTTT	CASSLSSPRWSSGNTIYF
TRBV6-5	TRBJ1-2	11	NA	NA	TGTGCCAGTGGACCGTACTATGGCTACACCTTC	CASGPYYGYTF
TRBV6-1	TRBJ1-1	15	TRBD1	NA	TGTGCCAGCCGGGACAGGGGGCTTATGAACACTGAAGCTTTCTTT	CASRDRGLMNTEAFF
TRBV10-3	TRBJ1-2	13	NA	few	TGTGCCATCACCCCTGACCCTACCTATGGCTACACCTTC	CAITPDPTYGYTF
TRBV29-1	TRBJ1-1	14	NA	NA	TGCAGCGTTGAGTCAGGGTACCTTAACACTGAAGCTTTCTTT	CSVESGYLNTEAFF
TRBV4-3	TRBJ2-3	17	TRBD2	NA	TGCGCCAGCAGCCAAGATTCCGGCGGGGGGTCCACAGATACGCAGTATTTT	CASSQDSGGGSTDTQYF
TRBV6-6	TRBJ2-5	15	TRBD2	once	TGTGCCAGCAGTTACACTAGCGGGAGTCAAGAGACCCAGTACTTC	CASSYTSGSQETQYF
TRBV7-9	TRBJ2-1	13	NA	medium-sized	TGTGCCAGCAGCTTGGGCAGCCTAAATGAGCAGTTCTTC	CASSLGSLNEQFF
TRBV27	TRBJ2-2	16	NA	NA	TGTGCCAGCAGGATAGACTGGCGCGCGAACACCGGGGAGCTGTTTTTT	CASRIDWRANTGELFF
TRBV10-3	TRBJ2-7	15	TRBD1	NA	TGTGCCATCAGGACAGGGGCAACTTCTGGGGGCGAGCAGTACTTC	CAIRTGATSGGEQYF
TRBV18	TRBJ2-6	15	NA	NA	TGTGCCAGCTCACCACAGCATTTCGGGGCCAACGTCCTGACTTTC	CASSPQHFGANVLTF
TRBV27	TRBJ1-2	14	NA	NA	TGTGCCAGCAGTTTAATCTGGGACAACTATGGCTACACCTTC	CASSLIWDNYGYTF
TRBV9	TRBJ2-3	15	TRBD2	NA	TGTGCCAGCAGCGAATGGACTAGCGGGATGAGTACGCAGTATTTT	CASSEWTSGMSTQYF
TRBV11-2	TRBJ2-2	18	TRBD1	NA	TGTGCCAGCAGCCCAAACCCACCGGGACAGGGAGTGGCCGGGGAGCTGTTTTTT	CASSPNPPGQGVAGELFF
TRBV2	TRBJ1-2	13	NA	NA	TGTGCCAGCAGAGCCGGGAAGGGAAATGGCTACACCTTC	CASRAGKGNGYTF
TRBV7-2	TRBJ2-7	16	NA	NA	TGTGCCAGCAGCTTAGCAAGAGTGGCGACGGGGGACGAGCAGTACTTC	CASSLARVATGDEQYF
TRBV18	TRBJ1-3	15	NA	once	TGTGCCAGCTCACGCGACTTACCCTCTGGAAACACCATATATTTT	CASSRDLPSGNTIYF
TRBV19	TRBJ1-1	16	NA	NA	TGTGCCAGTAGTACCCTATCGACAGCCAAGAACACTGAAGCTTTCTTT	CASSTLSTAKNTEAFF
TRBV19	TRBJ1-2	14	TRBD1	NA	TGTGCCAGTCTTAATACGGGACAGTACTATGGCTACACCTTC	CASLNTGQYYGYTF
TRBV27	TRBJ1-5	14	NA	NA	TGTGCCAGCAGTTATGACAGAAGCAATCAGCCCCAGCATTTT	CASSYDRSNQPQHF
TRBV6-1	TRBJ2-7	12	NA	few	TGTGCCAGCAGTGCCACTACCCTCGAGCAGTACTTC	CASSATTLEQYF
TRBV5-6	TRBJ1-5	14	NA	NA	TGTGCCAGCAGCTTGGGACCCTTCAATCAGCCCCAGCATTTT	CASSLGPFNQPQHF
TRBV5-1	TRBJ2-7	14	TRBD2	NA	TGCGCCAGCAGGGGGCCGGGACTAACCTACGAGCAGTACTTC	CASRGPGLTYEQYF